Each of the 25 T cell receptor beta chains below was sequenced from the same sample in a study of T cell changes during pregnancy in multiple sclerosis. Data came from immunoSEQ multiplex PCR; TCRdb stores just in-frame clones and leaves some out. The sample holds about 94,000 clones; around 94% are singletons and the top ten take about 0.78%. This specimen was peripheral blood, taken in the third trimester of pregnancy. These TCRs come from a female donor with multiple sclerosis, enrolled in a pregnancy study.

The chain uses TRBV10-3 and TRBJ2-7; 10 bases align to TRBD1. Trimming cost V 5 bases and J 5 bases; bases outside gene matches: 6. This CDR3 comprises 14 residues. Germline loops: CDR1 ENHRY, CDR2 SYGVKD. In DNA, the CDR3 is TGTGCCATCAGTCGGGACAGGGGATCGGACGAGCAGTACTTC. Translated, it gives CAISRDRGSDEQYF.

V gene TRBV7-9 combines with J gene TRBJ2-1; 9 bases agree with TRBD1. V shed 11 bases and J 0 bases; nucleotides not matched to a gene: 8. CDR1 is SEHNR, CDR2 FQNEAQ, per germline (reference sequence). The CDR3 is 15 amino acids. CDR3 residues: CAYLGQGFSYNEQFF. The CDR3 bases are TGTGCCTATCTGGGACAGGGTTTCTCCTACAATGAGCAGTTCTTC.

The chain is built from TRBV7-3 and TRBJ1-2; the match to TRBD1 covers 8 bases. Germline V lookup: CDR1 SGHTA, CDR2 FQGTGA. J was trimmed by 8 bases and V by 4 bases; bases with no gene match: 6. CDR3 length: 13 amino acids. The CDR3 bases are TGTGCCAGCAGCTGGACGACAGGGGAGGGCTACACCTTC. Residues: CASSWTTGEGYTF. Complete variable domain (other parts from reference TRBV7-3 and TRBJ1-2): GAGVSQTPSNKVTEKGKYVELRCDPISGHTALYWYRQSLGQGPEFLIYFQGTGAADDSGLPNDRFFAVRPEGSVSTLKIQRTERGDSAVYLCASSWTTGEGYTFGSGTRLTVV.

This clone was seen only once. The gene calls are TRBV7-9 and TRBJ2-1; 13 bases map to TRBD2. The CDR3 is 18 residues long. V shed 1 base, J shed 2 bases, and the junction held 5 bases outside the gene matches. Germline lookup yields CDR1 SEHNR and CDR2 FQNEAQ (reference sequence). The CDR3 region is CASSLGTSGSRTYNEQFF. CDR3 in DNA: TGTGCCAGCAGCTTAGGGACTAGCGGGAGTAGGACCTACAATGAGCAGTTCTTC.

The V call is TRBV6-5, the J call TRBJ2-5; TRBD2 is a possible D gene (5 bases). CDR1 and CDR2 from the germline V gene are MNHEY and SVGAGI. V dropped 9 bases and J dropped 5 bases, with 16 bases sitting between them. The CDR3 is made up of 13 amino acids. The CDR3, as DNA: TGTGCCAGTGAGGGCGGGTCTAGGGAGACCCAGTACTTC. Its protein product is CASEGGSRETQYF.

The rearrangement joins TRBV6-1 to TRBJ2-2; perhaps TRBD2 as D (6 bases). This CDR3 is 13 amino acids long. V lost 7 bases and J 6 bases, leaving 12 bases between the germline ends. Germline CDR1 and CDR2: MNHNS and SASEGT. The CDR3 protein is CASTRGSAGELFF. The CDR3 coding sequence is TGTGCCAGCACCCGGGGGTCGGCCGGGGAGCTGTTTTTT.

This chain links TRBV30 with TRBJ1-6; TRBD1 agrees at 9 bases. V lost 1 base and J lost 9; bases outside the gene matches: 16. This CDR3 spans 18 amino acids. Germline V gene lookup returns CDR1 GTSNPN and CDR2 SVGIG (reference sequence). Here the CDR3 reads CAWSANRHRQGGRSPLHF. DNA of the CDR3: TGTGCCTGGAGTGCCAATCGACATAGACAGGGGGGGCGTTCACCCCTCCACTTT.

The genes are TRBV7-2 and TRBJ2-5; 8 bases fit TRBD1. Trimming removed 0 bases from V and 5 bases from J; junction bases left unmatched: 8. This CDR3 has 16 residues. In germline, CDR1 is SGHTA, CDR2 FQGNSA. The CDR3 protein is CASSLALQGAGETQYF. The CDR3 bases are TGTGCCAGCAGCTTAGCGCTTCAGGGGGCGGGGGAGACCCAGTACTTC.

The chain links TRBV27 to TRBJ2-3, with a possible D match to TRBD1 (5 bases). V lost 5 bases and J lost 4, with 10 bases in between. This CDR3 has 13 residues. Germline V gene sequence: CDR1 MNHEY, CDR2 SMNVEV (reference sequence). The CDR3 spells CASSGWGADTQYF. The CDR3 DNA follows: TGTGCCAGCAGTGGGTGGGGCGCAGATACGCAGTATTTT.

In this sample, this clone turned up once. This chain connects TRBV11-2 to TRBJ2-7; 7 positions match TRBD2. V gave up 4 bases and J gave up 5 bases; unmatched junction bases: 11. Germline V lookup: CDR1 SGHAT, CDR2 FQNNGV. This CDR3 has 15 amino acids. DNA for the CDR3: TGTGCCAGCAGCTCCCCCGGCGGGAGAATCAACGAGCAGTACTTC. The encoded protein is CASSSPGGRINEQYF.

The chain links TRBV4-1 to TRBJ1-1; TRBD1 matches at 11 bases. The CDR3 length is 16 residues. The germline V gene encodes CDR1 MGHRA and CDR2 YSYEKL. With V trimmed by 5 bases and J by 4 bases, 9 bases remained unmatched. The CDR3 DNA reads TGCGCCAGCAGCATGCGGACAGGGGGCGCAGGCACTGAAGCTTTCTTT. Translation gives CASSMRTGGAGTEAFF.

The rearrangement uses TRBV6-5 and TRBJ2-7; no clear D gene. Trimming removed 9 bases at V and 4 bases at J, with 22 bases between. The CDR3 has 15 amino acids. Germline-derived CDR1 and CDR2 are MNHEY and SVGAGI. The chain's CDR3 is CASRIPVTMKYEQYF. As DNA, the CDR3 is TGTGCCAGTAGGATCCCCGTCACTATGAAATACGAGCAGTACTTC.

The chain uses TRBV5-6 and TRBJ2-3, with TRBD2 identical over 7 bases. J gave up 2 bases and V 3 bases, and 9 bases lay outside the gene matches. The CDR3 consists of 16 residues. The germline V gene encodes CDR1 SGHDT and CDR2 YYEEEE. CDR3 sequence (DNA): TGTGCCAGCAGCTCAAGACCAGCGGGAACCACAGATACGCAGTATTTT. Its protein product is CASSSRPAGTTDTQYF.

This clone appeared a single time. The V gene is TRBV11-2, the J gene TRBJ2-2, with 7 positions matching TRBD2. The CDR3 extends over 17 amino acids. In germline, CDR1 is SGHAT, CDR2 FQNNGV. V lost 5 bases to trimming and J lost 5 bases; unmatched junction nucleotides: 14. This CDR3 is CASSIPLFRGRTGELFF. In DNA, the CDR3 is TGTGCCAGCAGCATCCCTCTCTTCCGCGGGAGAACCGGGGAGCTGTTTTTT.

The V gene is TRBV19, the J gene TRBJ2-5; TRBD1 is a possible D gene (6 bases). The V gene's germline CDR1 is LNHDA and CDR2 SQIVND (reference sequence). V lost 8 bases to trimming and J lost 1 base, with 8 bases between them. The CDR3 totals 12 residues. This chain's CDR3 is CASQGPQETQYF. Here the CDR3 DNA reads TGTGCCAGTCAGGGGCCCCAAGAGACCCAGTACTTC.

The chain combines TRBV5-4 with TRBJ2-1, with 10 bases that match TRBD1. Germline V gene sequence: CDR1 SGHNT, CDR2 YYREEE (reference sequence). The V segment lost 3 bases and the J segment 1 base; nucleotides outside the gene matches: 4. CDR3 size: 16 residues. The CDR3 reads CASSSPGQGSYNEQFF. DNA of the CDR3: TGTGCCAGCAGCTCACCGGGACAGGGGTCCTACAATGAGCAGTTCTTC. The full variable domain, its missing parts supplied by reference TRBV5-4 and TRBJ2-1, is ETGVTQSPTHLIKTRGQQVTLRCSSQSGHNTVSWYQQALGQGPQFIFQYYREEENGRGNFPPRFSGLQFPNYSSELNVNALELDDSALYLCASSSPGQGSYNEQFFGPGTRLTVL.

The CDR3 DNA sequence: TGTGCCAGCAAGTTCGGTAGCGTGAGCTCCTACAATGAGCAGTTCTTC. It is translated as CASKFGSVSSYNEQFF. The chain uses TRBV27 and TRBJ2-1, with D perhaps TRBD2 (5 bases). The CDR3 sequence is 16 residues long. V lost 7 bases to trimming and J lost 0 bases, with 16 bases between them. The germline gives CDR1 MNHEY, CDR2 SMNVEV (reference sequence).

J is TRBJ1-2 and V is TRBV11-2, with 11 bases that match TRBD1. The germline V gene has CDR1 SGHAT and CDR2 FQNNGV. Trimming cost V 6 bases and J 8 bases; bases outside gene matches: 17. The CDR3 has 17 amino acids. CDR3: CASRFIGQGARSEGYTF. The CDR3 DNA reads as TGTGCCAGCAGATTTATTGGACAGGGGGCGCGGTCGGAAGGCTACACCTTC.

The chain joins TRBV28 to TRBJ1-2; D perhaps matches TRBD1 (5 bases). CDR3 length: 13 amino acids. The germline V gene encodes CDR1 MDHEN and CDR2 SYDVKM. V was trimmed by 2 bases and J by 8 bases, leaving 12 bases between them. DNA of the CDR3: TGTGCCAGCAGTTTAAAGGGGTTCGGCGGCTACACCTTC. Translating it yields CASSLKGFGGYTF.

This clone was seen more than once but under ten times. The chain is built from TRBV6-5 and TRBJ2-7; the match to TRBD1 covers 7 bases. This CDR3 comprises 13 residues. CDR1 and CDR2 (germline): MNHEY, SVGAGI. V lost 10 bases and J lost 1; bases outside the gene matches: 7. For the CDR3, the DNA is TGTGCCACCCGCCAGGGACAGTCCTACGAGCAGTACTTC. This translates into CATRQGQSYEQYF.

This clone has only a few counts. This chain uses TRBV28 with TRBJ1-3; D is unclear. Trimming stripped 5 bases from V and 8 bases from J, with 16 bases between. The CDR3 totals 14 residues. The germline V gene encodes CDR1 MDHEN and CDR2 SYDVKM. The CDR3 spells CASSALAEGYTIYF. In nucleotides, the CDR3 is TGTGCCAGCAGTGCGCTCGCGGAGGGCTACACCATATATTTT.

The rearrangement links TRBV7-9 to TRBJ2-1; TRBD1 agrees at 11 bases. The germline gives CDR1 SEHNR, CDR2 FQNEAQ (reference sequence). V was clipped by 1 base and J by 12 bases; unmatched bases: 5. The CDR3 sequence is 14 residues long. The chain's CDR3 is CASSLGGTGGGQFF. CDR3 bases: TGTGCCAGCAGCTTAGGGGGGACAGGGGGAGGGCAGTTCTTC.

The V call is TRBV5-4, the J call TRBJ1-1; 11 nucleotides match TRBD1. This CDR3 comprises 16 residues. J was trimmed by 4 bases and V by 4 bases; bases with no gene match: 9. From germline, CDR1 is SGHNT and CDR2 YYREEE (reference sequence). CDR3 DNA sequence: TGTGCCAGCAGCCCAGCCCCGGGACAGGGGGTCACTGAAGCTTTCTTT. Translating it yields CASSPAPGQGVTEAFF. The full variable domain, with the rest looked up from reference TRBV5-4 and TRBJ1-1, is ETGVTQSPTHLIKTRGQQVTLRCSSQSGHNTVSWYQQALGQGPQFIFQYYREEENGRGNFPPRFSGLQFPNYSSELNVNALELDDSALYLCASSPAPGQGVTEAFFGQGTRLTVV.

The chain combines TRBV19 with TRBJ1-5; D call uncertain. Germline V CDR1 and CDR2: LNHDA, SQIVND (reference sequence). Trimming took off 0 bases at V and 3 bases at J, with 9 bases between the two ends. This CDR3 spans 15 amino acids. CDR3 coding DNA: TGTGCCAGTAGTATAGAGATCAGATTCAATCAGCCCCAGCATTTT. This translates into CASSIEIRFNQPQHF.

The rearrangement links TRBV27 to TRBJ1-2, with 7 positions matching TRBD1. The CDR3 totals 16 residues. The germline V gene has CDR1 MNHEY and CDR2 SMNVEV (reference sequence). Trimming took 6 bases from V and 0 from J; bases not matched to a gene: 10. Here the CDR3 reads CASSPRGGNPNYGYTF. CDR3 sequence (DNA): TGTGCCAGCAGCCCTCGAGGGGGCAATCCTAACTATGGCTACACCTTC.